This TCR beta chain was recorded in a study of blood T cell repertoires in COVID-19. After removal of 3 bases from V and 7 bases from J, the junction contained 6 bases not matched to a gene. Germline V gene data show CDR1 as SGHRS and CDR2 as YFSETQ. The CDR3 is 14 amino acids. TCRdb keeps only in-frame clones here, not all; method: immunoSEQ multiplex PCR. The data contain approximately 300,000 clones, around 88% of them singletons. The source of this sequence is a woman in her forties or fifties with acute or convalescent COVID-19. Material for sequencing was peripheral blood. V is TRBV5-1 and J is TRBJ1-4; 7 bases fit TRBD1. CDR3 in amino acids: CASSYRGVSEKLFF. The CDR3, as DNA: TGCGCCAGCAGCTACAGGGGAGTAAGTGAAAAACTGTTTTTT.